This T cell receptor beta chain originates from a study of blood T cell repertoires in COVID-19. The table came from immunoSEQ multiplex PCR; TCRdb's copy has only in-frame clones and leaves some out. The repertoire consists of fewer than 200,000 clones, with 70% to 90% occurring once and the leading ten covering about 9.6%. The sequence was collected from a man in his fifties or sixties with active or convalescent COVID-19. Input material: peripheral blood.

The CDR3 protein is CASSPGQGGSLTNEKLFF. The CDR3 DNA reads as TGTGCCAGCAGTCCGGGACAGGGCGGTAGTCTAACTAATGAAAAACTGTTTTTT. The chain uses TRBV27 and TRBJ1-4; 9 nucleotides line up with TRBD1. CDR3 length equals 18 residues. V lost 5 bases to trimming and J lost 1 base; unmatched junction nucleotides: 11. The germline V gene has CDR1 MNHEY and CDR2 SMNVEV (reference sequence).